This entry lists 31 T cell receptor beta chains sequenced from one sample in a study of cytomegalovirus exposure and HLA in healthy donors. TCRdb's table, derived via immunoSEQ multiplex PCR, lists solely in-frame clones and lacks some. The sample consists of about 68,000 clones, 91% of them appearing once. Source material: PBMCs. The receptors come from a man between 18 and 35 years old in good health and CMV-seronegative.

V is TRBV7-8 and J is TRBJ1-2; perhaps TRBD1 as D (5 bases). V was pared by 2 bases and J by 3 bases, with 22 bases between. The CDR3 consists of 18 residues. Per germline, CDR1 SGHVS and CDR2 FQNEAQ. DNA of the CDR3: TGTGCCAGCAGCTTACTCTCCCTATTGGAGGGACGGTACTATGGCTACACCTTC. This encodes CASSLLSLLEGRYYGYTF.

The V gene is TRBV6-5, the J gene TRBJ1-5, with a weak D call TRBD1 (6 bases). The CDR3 spans 13 residues. V was cut by 6 bases and J by 10 bases, with 16 bases left in between. The germline gives CDR1 MNHEY, CDR2 SVGAGI. The CDR3 loop is CASSSRGKVPQHF. The CDR3 DNA follows: TGTGCCAGCAGCAGTAGGGGGAAGGTCCCCCAGCATTTT.

This chain joins TRBV27 and TRBJ2-7; 8 nucleotides line up with TRBD2. The CDR3 runs 15 residues. V lost 5 bases to trimming and J lost 7 bases; unmatched junction nucleotides: 13. CDR1 is MNHEY and CDR2 is SMNVEV in the germline V gene (reference sequence). The CDR3 loop is CASSPKIAGHGEQYF. CDR3 coding DNA: TGTGCCAGCAGTCCAAAGATAGCGGGGCACGGGGAGCAGTACTTC.

The genes are TRBV7-9 and TRBJ1-1; no reliable D call. Looked up from germline, CDR1 is SEHNR and CDR2 is FQNEAQ (reference sequence). V was shortened by 2 bases and J by 1 base, with 14 bases between the two germline ends. The CDR3 has 16 residues. DNA of the CDR3: TGTGCCAGCAGCTTAAGTGAGTACCGGGGGAACACTGAAGCTTTCTTT. It codes for CASSLSEYRGNTEAFF. Full variable domain (remainder filled in from reference TRBV7-9 and TRBJ1-1): DTGVSQNPRHKITKRGQNVTFRCDPISEHNRLYWYRQTLGQGPEFLTYFQNEAQLEKSRLLSDRFSAERPKGSFSTLEIQRTEQGDSAMYLCASSLSEYRGNTEAFFGQGTRLTVV.

The genes are TRBV5-1 and TRBJ2-3; TRBD2 aligns across 9 bases. V dropped 0 bases and J dropped 5; count of bases not matched to a gene: 7. CDR1 and CDR2 (germline): SGHRS, YFSETQ. The CDR3 extends over 16 amino acids. CDR3 sequence: CASSLGLAGVKDTQYF. CDR3 DNA sequence: TGCGCCAGCAGCTTGGGGTTAGCGGGAGTGAAAGATACGCAGTATTTT.

The CDR3 sequence: CASSFGTGDQPQHF. For the CDR3, the DNA is TGTGCCAGCAGCTTTGGGACAGGGGATCAGCCCCAGCATTTT. The rearrangement links TRBV5-6 to TRBJ1-5; 10 bases are a match to TRBD1. The CDR3 is 14 residues long. V was pared by 2 bases and J by 5 bases, with 1 base of the junction left unmatched. Germline CDR1 SGHDT, CDR2 YYEEEE.

J is TRBJ2-1 and V is TRBV19; TRBD1 matches 9 bases. CDR3 length equals 13 residues. Trimming took 5 bases from V and 8 from J; bases not matched to a gene: 4. Germline values: CDR1 LNHDA, CDR2 SQIVND (reference sequence). CDR3 nucleotides: TGTGCCAGTAGTCGTGGGACAGGGCATGAGCAGTTCTTC. It encodes CASSRGTGHEQFF.

V and J are TRBV5-5 and TRBJ2-7, with 12 bases lining up with TRBD2. Germline CDR1 SGHKS, CDR2 YYEKEE (reference sequence). Losses at the gene ends were 3 bases for V and 3 bases for J; bases not matched to a gene: 10. The CDR3 runs 17 residues. CDR3: CASSWGRTSGTDYEQYF. The CDR3 DNA follows: TGTGCCAGCAGCTGGGGGAGGACTAGCGGGACAGACTACGAGCAGTACTTC.

The chain combines TRBV7-9 with TRBJ1-4; 8 positions match TRBD1. Germline-derived CDR1 and CDR2 are SEHNR and FQNEAQ (reference sequence). This CDR3 spans 15 amino acids. The V and J ends lost 5 bases and 6 bases, in that order; junction bases with no gene match: 8. The CDR3 sequence is CASSPMARGHEKLFF. The CDR3 DNA reads as TGTGCCAGCAGCCCAATGGCCAGGGGGCATGAAAAACTGTTTTTT.

The rearrangement links TRBV5-1 to TRBJ2-1; D is unclear. V dropped 2 bases and J dropped 2 bases, with 5 bases sitting between them. This CDR3 comprises 13 residues. Germline V CDR1 and CDR2: SGHRS, YFSETQ. Here the CDR3 DNA reads TGCGCCAGCAGCTTCGCAGCCTACAATGAGCAGTTCTTC. Translated: CASSFAAYNEQFF.

This clone was picked up a small number of times. The chain recombines TRBV18 with TRBJ1-5; D possibly corresponds to TRBD1 (5 bases). V lost 0 bases to trimming and J lost 2 bases, with 8 bases between them. Germline V lookup: CDR1 KGHSH, CDR2 LQKENI. The CDR3 is made up of 15 amino acids. In DNA, the CDR3 is TGTGCCAGCTCACCACCTAAAGGGGGCAATCAGCCCCAGCATTTT. Translating it yields CASSPPKGGNQPQHF.

The rearrangement links TRBV28 to TRBJ1-5; D is ambiguous. V was clipped by 6 bases and J by 1 base, with 10 bases between them. The CDR3 extends over 14 amino acids. Germline CDR1 MDHEN, CDR2 SYDVKM. The CDR3 loop is CASSPRYSNQPQHF. In nucleotides, the CDR3 is TGTGCCAGCAGCCCCCGGTACAGCAATCAGCCCCAGCATTTT. Full variable domain (outside the CDR3, taken from reference TRBV28 and TRBJ1-5): DVKVTQSSRYLVKRTGEKVFLECVQDMDHENMFWYRQDPGLGLRLIYFSYDVKMKEKGDIPEGYSVSREKKERFSLILESASTNQTSMYLCASSPRYSNQPQHFGDGTRLSIL.

The chain carries TRBV5-1 and TRBJ2-3; 14 nucleotides align to TRBD2. Germline V gene lookup returns CDR1 SGHRS and CDR2 YFSETQ. J gave up 9 bases and V 1 base, and 10 bases lay outside the gene matches. The CDR3 totals 17 residues. The CDR3 is CASSLIGTSGSVVTQYF. The CDR3 DNA sequence: TGCGCCAGCAGCTTGATCGGGACTAGCGGGAGCGTGGTAACGCAGTATTTT.

This chain connects TRBV12-5 to TRBJ2-2; a possible D gene is TRBD2 (5 bases). The CDR3 is made up of 14 amino acids. Per the germline V gene, CDR1 is LGHNT and CDR2 is FRNRAP. Trimming cost V 6 bases and J 6 bases, with 14 bases left between them. The chain's CDR3 is CASGTSIGAGELFF. The CDR3 DNA reads TGTGCTAGTGGGACATCAATCGGGGCCGGGGAGCTGTTTTTT.

This clone showed up just once. V is TRBV7-2 and J is TRBJ2-2, with 9 nucleotides matching TRBD2. Looked up from germline, CDR1 is SGHTA and CDR2 is FQGNSA. The CDR3 extends over 15 amino acids. With 6 bases clipped from V and 2 bases from J, the junction kept 4 bases outside the gene matches. The CDR3 loop is CASRPSGINTGELFF. For the CDR3, the DNA is TGTGCCAGCAGACCTAGCGGGATAAACACCGGGGAGCTGTTTTTT. Full variable domain (rest looked up from reference TRBV7-2 and TRBJ2-2): GAGVSQSPSNKVTEKGKDVELRCDPISGHTALYWYRQSLGQGLEFLIYFQGNSAPDKSGLPSDRFSAERTGGSVSTLTIQRTQQEDSAVYLCASRPSGINTGELFFGEGSRLTVL.

The V gene is TRBV14, the J gene TRBJ1-4; the D gene is possibly TRBD1 (6 bases). V shed 4 bases and J shed 2 bases, with 11 bases lying between them. Germline V gene lookup returns CDR1 SGHDN and CDR2 FVKESK. This CDR3 comprises 15 residues. The CDR3 loop reads CASSPTGTTNEKLFF. CDR3 DNA sequence: TGTGCCAGCAGCCCTACAGGGACGACTAATGAAAAACTGTTTTTT. The full variable domain, completed using reference TRBV14 and TRBJ1-4, is EAGVTQFPSHSVIEKGQTVTLRCDPISGHDNLYWYRRVMGKEIKFLLHFVKESKQDESGMPNNRFLAERTGGTYSTLKVQPAELEDSGVYFCASSPTGTTNEKLFFGSGTQLSVL.

This rearrangement joins TRBV4-2 to TRBJ1-2; TRBD1 aligns across 11 bases. The CDR3 sequence is 18 residues long. Germline assignment: CDR1 LGHNA and CDR2 YNFKEQ. Trimming removed 0 bases from V and 3 bases from J; junction bases left unmatched: 9. The CDR3 nucleotides read TGTGCCAGCAGCCAAGATCAGGGGACAGGGGGGATGGACTATGGCTACACCTTC. The encoded protein is CASSQDQGTGGMDYGYTF.

This chain uses TRBV30 with TRBJ2-1; 9 bases are a match to TRBD1. Germline assignment: CDR1 GTSNPN and CDR2 SVGIG (reference sequence). This CDR3 has 14 amino acids. V gave up 7 bases and J gave up 6 bases; unmatched junction bases: 10. The CDR3 DNA reads as TGTGCCTTCCGACAGGGGGGTGTAGGCAATGAGCAGTTCTTC. Amino acids: CAFRQGGVGNEQFF. The entire variable domain, with the rest obtained from reference TRBV30 and TRBJ2-1, is as follows: SQTIHQWPATLVQPVGSPLSLECTVEGTSNPNLYWYRQAAGRGLQLLFYSVGIGQISSEVPQNLSASRPQDRQFILSSKKLLLSDSGFYLCAFRQGGVGNEQFFGPGTRLTVL.

The chain joins TRBV29-1 to TRBJ1-2; D remains unclear. V lost 3 bases and J 6 bases, leaving 8 bases between the germline ends. CDR1 and CDR2 (germline): SQVTM, ANQGSEA. This CDR3 has 11 residues. The CDR3 DNA reads as TGCAGCGTTGAGAGGGAGAATGGCTACACCTTC. Translation gives CSVERENGYTF.

V gene TRBV7-8 combines with J gene TRBJ1-3; TRBD1 agrees at 7 bases. The CDR3 has 14 amino acids. The V gene end was trimmed by 5 bases and the J gene end by 4 bases; junction bases not matched to a gene: 5. Germline lookup yields CDR1 SGHVS and CDR2 FQNEAQ. The CDR3 is CASSPDRTGNTIYF. DNA of the CDR3: TGTGCCAGCAGCCCGGACAGGACGGGAAACACCATATATTTT.

The chain employs TRBV12-5 and TRBJ2-7; possibly TRBD1 for D (7 bases). Looked up from germline, CDR1 is LGHNT and CDR2 is FRNRAP. The CDR3 sequence is 16 residues long. V lost 7 bases to trimming and J lost 2 bases, with 21 bases between them. CDR3 amino acids: CASASRGVYGTYEQYF. The DNA of the CDR3 is TGTGCTAGTGCTTCCAGGGGGGTATATGGTACCTACGAGCAGTACTTC.

This clone appeared many times. The chain links TRBV15 to TRBJ2-3; 11 nucleotides agree with TRBD2. This CDR3 region has 15 residues. Germline loops: CDR1 LNHNV, CDR2 YYDKDF (reference sequence). The V and J ends lost 3 bases and 4 bases, in that order; junction bases with no gene match: 3. CDR3 nucleotide sequence: TGTGCCACCAGCAGGACTAGCGGGACTTCAGATACGCAGTATTTT. This gives the protein CATSRTSGTSDTQYF.

V gene TRBV7-8 combines with J gene TRBJ2-7; 8 bases are shared with TRBD1. V lost 4 bases to trimming and J lost 1 base; unmatched junction nucleotides: 3. The CDR3 runs 14 residues. From germline, CDR1 is SGHVS and CDR2 FQNEAQ. CDR3 amino acids: CASSSGQGSYEQYF. The CDR3 DNA sequence: TGTGCCAGCAGCTCCGGACAGGGTTCCTACGAGCAGTACTTC.

With respect to this clone: Other DNA sequences of this sample code for an identical CDR3. V is TRBV7-2 and J is TRBJ1-1; no clear D. Germline CDR1 reads SGHTA; CDR2 reads FQGNSA. There are 11 residues in the CDR3. V was clipped by 5 bases and J by 1 base, with 2 bases between them. CDR3 sequence (DNA): TGTGCCAGCAGCCAGAACACTGAAGCTTTCTTT. It encodes CASSQNTEAFF. Filled out from reference TRBV7-2 and TRBJ1-1, the complete variable domain reads GAGVSQSPSNKVTEKGKDVELRCDPISGHTALYWYRQSLGQGLEFLIYFQGNSAPDKSGLPSDRFSAERTGGSVSTLTIQRTQQEDSAVYLCASSQNTEAFFGQGTRLTVV.

This clone appeared once. The rearrangement links TRBV28 to TRBJ2-1; 8 bases match TRBD2. The CDR3 contains 14 residues. V lost 3 bases and J lost 10; bases outside the gene matches: 8. The germline CDR1 and CDR2 sequences are MDHEN and SYDVKM. The CDR3 sequence is CASSFVPGGGEQFF. CDR3 sequence (DNA): TGTGCCAGCAGTTTCGTACCTGGCGGGGGGGAGCAGTTCTTC. The full variable domain, in which reference TRBV28 and TRBJ2-1 provide the parts outside the CDR3, is DVKVTQSSRYLVKRTGEKVFLECVQDMDHENMFWYRQDPGLGLRLIYFSYDVKMKEKGDIPEGYSVSREKKERFSLILESASTNQTSMYLCASSFVPGGGEQFFGPGTRLTVL.

This clone came up once. DNA for the CDR3: TGTGCCAGCTCACCACCAGGGGGGGGCTATGGCTACACCTTC. Translating gives CASSPPGGGYGYTF. The V gene is TRBV18, the J gene TRBJ1-2; tentative D call: TRBD1 (6 bases). The CDR3 length is 14 residues. Trimming removed 0 bases at V and 4 bases at J, with 9 bases between. Germline V gene sequence: CDR1 KGHSH, CDR2 LQKENI.

The J gene is TRBJ2-7, the V gene TRBV20-1; maybe TRBD2 (5 bases). There are 11 residues in the CDR3. V was cut by 2 bases and J by 9 bases, with 11 bases left in between. Per germline, CDR1 DFQATT and CDR2 SNEGSKA (reference sequence). In nucleotides, the CDR3 is TGCAGTGCTAGATTCCCAAGCGGGCAGTACTTC. Translating gives CSARFPSGQYF.

The rearrangement uses TRBV18 and TRBJ2-7; 7 bases fit TRBD1. CDR1 and CDR2 (germline): KGHSH, LQKENI. V shed 2 bases and J 5 bases; nucleotides not matched to a gene: 9. The CDR3 loop spans 15 amino acids. CDR3 region: CASSPKETGLHEQYF. The CDR3 DNA reads as TGTGCCAGCTCACCAAAGGAGACAGGGCTCCACGAGCAGTACTTC.

J is TRBJ2-7 and V is TRBV1; whether TRBD2, the table's D call, matches the DNA was not checked. TRBV1 is a pseudogene segment. The CDR3 runs 13 residues. CDR3 in amino acids: CTSSQASFNEQYF. In DNA, the CDR3 is TGCACCAGCAGCCAAGCCTCTTTTAATGAGCAGTACTTC.

The chain links TRBV28 to TRBJ1-1; 8 bases are a match to TRBD1. The V segment lost 5 bases and the J segment 5 bases; nucleotides outside the gene matches: 16. The CDR3 totals 17 residues. Germline V gene data show CDR1 as MDHEN and CDR2 as SYDVKM. CDR3 residues: CASSPHSLDRGGTEAFF. The DNA for the CDR3 is TGTGCCAGCAGTCCGCACAGCTTAGACAGGGGAGGGACTGAAGCTTTCTTT. Filled out from reference TRBV28 and TRBJ1-1, the complete variable domain reads DVKVTQSSRYLVKRTGEKVFLECVQDMDHENMFWYRQDPGLGLRLIYFSYDVKMKEKGDIPEGYSVSREKKERFSLILESASTNQTSMYLCASSPHSLDRGGTEAFFGQGTRLTVV.

In nucleotides, the CDR3 is TGTGCCAGCAGCCAAGTCCCTAGCGGATACGTCTCCTACGAGCAGTACTTC. Translation gives CASSQVPSGYVSYEQYF. The chain employs TRBV14 and TRBJ2-7, with 7 bases aligning to TRBD2. Germline values: CDR1 SGHDN, CDR2 FVKESK. The ends lost 1 base at V and 0 bases at J; junction bases unmatched: 9. This CDR3 has 17 residues.